The clone carrying this TCR beta chain has at least ten counts. Antigen unknown. The sample comes from a study of breast tumors, draining lymph nodes, adjacent tissues. Breast cancer patients provided tissue from their axillary draining lymph nodes. Study observations and caveats: Tumor repertoires ranked between lymph nodes and nontumor tissue in diversity, with V and J gene preferences.

Each CDR3 protein gets one entry after TCRdb re-called the multiplex PCR reads with MiXCR. Here the sample spans approximately 120,000 distinct CDR3 sequences, less than 25% being singletons. Germline lookup yields CDR1 KGHDR and CDR2 SFDVKD. The CDR3 totals 14 residues. The V and J ends lost 9 bases and 5 bases, in that order; junction bases with no gene match: 4. The receptor was derived from a female donor with breast cancer. Some clones in this sample may be carry-over from other donors' samples. The chain has TRBV24-1 and TRBJ2-2; 11 bases map to TRBD2. The sample was axillary lymph node tissue. The CDR3 nucleotides are TGTGCCACCTCACTAGCGGGAGTTACCGGGGAGCTGTTTTTT. This gives the protein CATSLAGVTGELFF.